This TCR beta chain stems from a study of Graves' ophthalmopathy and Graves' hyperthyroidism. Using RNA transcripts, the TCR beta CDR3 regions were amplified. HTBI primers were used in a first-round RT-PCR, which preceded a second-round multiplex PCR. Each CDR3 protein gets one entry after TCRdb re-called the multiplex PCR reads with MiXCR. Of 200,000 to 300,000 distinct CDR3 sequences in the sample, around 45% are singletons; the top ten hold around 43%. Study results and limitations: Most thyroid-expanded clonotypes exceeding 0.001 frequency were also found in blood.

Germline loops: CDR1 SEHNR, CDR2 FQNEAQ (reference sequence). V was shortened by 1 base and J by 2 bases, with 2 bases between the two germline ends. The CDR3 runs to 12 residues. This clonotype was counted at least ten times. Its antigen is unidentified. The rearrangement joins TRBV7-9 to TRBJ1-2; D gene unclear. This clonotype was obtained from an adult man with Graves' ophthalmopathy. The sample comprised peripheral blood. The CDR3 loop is CASSLVNYGYTF. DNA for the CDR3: TGTGCCAGCAGCTTAGTCAACTATGGCTACACCTTC.